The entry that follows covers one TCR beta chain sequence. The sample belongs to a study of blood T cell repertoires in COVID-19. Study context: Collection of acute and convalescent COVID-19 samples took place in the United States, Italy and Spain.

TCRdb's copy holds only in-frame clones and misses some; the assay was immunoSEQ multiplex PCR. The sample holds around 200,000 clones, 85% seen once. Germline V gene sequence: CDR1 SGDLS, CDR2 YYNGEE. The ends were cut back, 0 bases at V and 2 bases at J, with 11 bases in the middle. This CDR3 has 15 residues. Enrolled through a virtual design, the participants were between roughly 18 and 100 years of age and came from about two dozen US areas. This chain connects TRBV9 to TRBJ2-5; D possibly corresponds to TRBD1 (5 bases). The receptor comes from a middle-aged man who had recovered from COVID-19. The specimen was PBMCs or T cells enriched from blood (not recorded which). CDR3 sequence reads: CASSVEGNRQETQYF. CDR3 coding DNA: TGTGCCAGCAGCGTAGAGGGGAATCGTCAAGAGACCCAGTACTTC. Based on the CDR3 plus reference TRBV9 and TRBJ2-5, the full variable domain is DSGVTQTPKHLITATGQRVTLRCSPRSGDLSVYWYQQSLDQGLQFLIQYYNGEERAKGNILERFSAQQFPDLHSELNLSSLELGDSALYFCASSVEGNRQETQYFGPGTRLLVL.